The rows below give T cell receptor beta chains drawn from one sample of a study of blood T cell repertoires in COVID-19. Method: immunoSEQ multiplex PCR; TCRdb's copy keeps in-frame clones and lacks some. The sample gives about 490,000 clones, approximately 85% of which show up once; about 3.2% is in the top ten. The sequencing input was peripheral blood. The origin of the receptors is a human donor in a cohort sampled during active COVID-19. The CDR3 runs from the conserved cysteine through the conserved F or W. D genes are given only for firm matches. Size is omitted from some rows. Given values are once, few, many or a class for expanded clones.

clone_size,d_call,v_call,j_call,cdr3_nt,cdr3_aa
-,-,TRBV5-4,TRBJ2-7,TGTGCCAGCAGCTTGGGGCAATATACAAGCGACGAGCAGTACTTC,CASSLGQYTSDEQYF
-,-,TRBV3-1/TRBV3-2,TRBJ2-7,TGTGCCAGCAGCCAAGATGTGACAGCCCCATACGAGCAGTACTTC,CASSQDVTAPYEQYF
-,-,TRBV5-3,TRBJ2-3,TGTGCCAGAATCGGCGGCGTCCTAGATACGCAGTATTTT,CARIGGVLDTQYF
-,TRBD2,TRBV5-1,TRBJ2-7,TGCGCCAGCAGCTGGAGCGGGACCGAGCAGTACTTC,CASSWSGTEQYF
-,TRBD1,TRBV18,TRBJ1-2,TGTGCCAGCTCACCCACCCTACAGGGGCCGTTATATGGCTACACCTTC,CASSPTLQGPLYGYTF
-,-,TRBV19,TRBJ1-5,TGTGCCAGTAGTATAAGTAAGGTAGGACTTCATCAGCCCCAGCATTTT,CASSISKVGLHQPQHF
-,TRBD2,TRBV28,TRBJ2-3,TGTGCCAGCACGCGGAGGACTAGCGGGAGTTATACGCAGTATTTT,CASTRRTSGSYTQYF
-,TRBD2,TRBV5-6,TRBJ2-5,TGTGCCAGCAGCTTCGCCGGGACTAGCGGGCTCCAAGAGACCCAGTACTTC,CASSFAGTSGLQETQYF
-,-,TRBV6-2/TRBV6-3,TRBJ1-5,TGTGCCAGCAGTAAAGAACAGGGAAAAGGGTATCAGCCCCAGCATTTT,CASSKEQGKGYQPQHF
-,TRBD2,TRBV10-3,TRBJ2-7,TGTGCCATCAGTGACGGGGGGTCGGAGCAGTACTTC,CAISDGGSEQYF
once,-,TRBV5-6,TRBJ2-7,TGTGCCAGCAGCTCCTATCGCGAGCAGTACTTC,CASSSYREQYF
-,-,TRBV28,TRBJ1-1,TGTGCCAGCAGTCAAGGGACATGGCCTGAAGCTTTCTTT,CASSQGTWPEAFF
-,TRBD2,TRBV5-1,TRBJ2-3,TGCGCCAGCAGTGCGGGAGGGCCCACAGATACGCAGTATTTT,CASSAGGPTDTQYF
-,TRBD1,TRBV10-3,TRBJ1-2,TGTGCCATCAGGCCGACAGGGGTTGGCTACACCTTC,CAIRPTGVGYTF
-,-,TRBV18,TRBJ1-2,TGTGCCAGCTCACCGTCCGGTCGAGGGACTAACTATGGCTACACCTTC,CASSPSGRGTNYGYTF
-,TRBD2,TRBV28,TRBJ2-7,TGTGCCAGCTTTAGCGGGAGGGCCCGCGAGCAGTACTTC,CASFSGRAREQYF
-,-,TRBV5-1,TRBJ1-1,TGCGCCAGCCGACAGGACCTTAACACTGAAGCTTTCTTT,CASRQDLNTEAFF
-,TRBD2,TRBV6-2/TRBV6-3,TRBJ2-1,TGTGCCAGCAGTTACCCCCTTGCGGGAGGGCCTGGGGATGAGCAGTTCTTC,CASSYPLAGGPGDEQFF
few,TRBD1,TRBV28,TRBJ1-5,TGTGCCAGCAGCAGAGACAGGGCTAATCAGCCCCAGCATTTT,CASSRDRANQPQHF